This TCR beta chain derives from a study of human T cells and chemical hapten exposure. Separate cDNA molecules received unique molecular identifiers, which the library attached to them. Authors' processing steps: Samples contained a median of roughly 96,000 TCRs, with a range of roughly 20,000 to 700,000. TCRdb fed the 5' RACE reads into MiXCR, producing one record per CDR3 protein. TCRdb's processing, not the study's, gives the V and J calls here. The sample lists 110,000 or so distinct CDR3 sequences; around 20% were seen once. Findings and caveats of the study: TCRs exceeding a frequency of 1 in 1000 stayed unchanged under DPC sensitization.

This clonotype was counted only a few times. Its target is not known. Trimming pared 6 bases from V and 2 bases from J, leaving 18 bases between. The CDR3 has 15 residues. The germline gives CDR1 SQVTM, CDR2 ANQGSEA. Whole blood, unfractionated, served as the material for total RNA extraction. This chain connects TRBV29-1 to TRBJ2-3; no clear D. This clonotype was sampled from a human donor in good health. The CDR3 region is CSVAGPNIDTDTQYF. The CDR3 DNA reads as TGCAGCGTCGCCGGGCCAAATATAGACACAGATACGCAGTATTTT.